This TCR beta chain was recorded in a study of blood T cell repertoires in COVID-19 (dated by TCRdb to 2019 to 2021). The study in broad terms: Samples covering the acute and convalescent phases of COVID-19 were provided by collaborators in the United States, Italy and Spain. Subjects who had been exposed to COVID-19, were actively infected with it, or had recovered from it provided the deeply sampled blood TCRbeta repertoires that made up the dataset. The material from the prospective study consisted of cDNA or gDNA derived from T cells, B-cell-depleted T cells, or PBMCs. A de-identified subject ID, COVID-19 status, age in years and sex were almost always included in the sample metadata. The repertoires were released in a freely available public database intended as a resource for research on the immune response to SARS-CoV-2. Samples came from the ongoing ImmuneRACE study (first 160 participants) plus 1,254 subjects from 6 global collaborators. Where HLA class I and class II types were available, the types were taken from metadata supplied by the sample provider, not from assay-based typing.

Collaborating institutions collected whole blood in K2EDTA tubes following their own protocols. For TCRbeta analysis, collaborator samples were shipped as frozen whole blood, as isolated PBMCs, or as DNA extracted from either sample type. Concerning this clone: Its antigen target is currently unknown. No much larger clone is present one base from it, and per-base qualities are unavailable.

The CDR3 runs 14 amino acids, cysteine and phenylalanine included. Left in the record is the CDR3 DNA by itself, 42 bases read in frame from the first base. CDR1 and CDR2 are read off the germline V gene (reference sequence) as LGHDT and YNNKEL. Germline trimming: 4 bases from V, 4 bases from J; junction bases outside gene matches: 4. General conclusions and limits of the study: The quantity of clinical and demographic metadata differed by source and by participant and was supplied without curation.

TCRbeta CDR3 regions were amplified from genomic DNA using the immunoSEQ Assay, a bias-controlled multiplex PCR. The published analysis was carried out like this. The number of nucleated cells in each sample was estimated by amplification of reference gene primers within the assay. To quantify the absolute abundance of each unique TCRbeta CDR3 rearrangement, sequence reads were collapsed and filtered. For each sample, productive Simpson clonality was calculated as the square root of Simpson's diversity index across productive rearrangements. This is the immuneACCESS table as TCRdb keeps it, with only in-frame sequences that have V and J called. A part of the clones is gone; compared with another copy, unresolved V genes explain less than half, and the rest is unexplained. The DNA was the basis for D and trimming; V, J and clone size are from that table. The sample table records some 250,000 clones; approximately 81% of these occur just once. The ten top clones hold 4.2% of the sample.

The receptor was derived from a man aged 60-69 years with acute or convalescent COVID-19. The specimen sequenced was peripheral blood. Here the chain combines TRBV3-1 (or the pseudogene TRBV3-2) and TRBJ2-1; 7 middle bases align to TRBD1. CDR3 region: CASSPRQGYNEQFF. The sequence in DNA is TGTGCCAGCAGCCCCCGACAGGGTTACAATGAGCAGTTCTTC.